One sample yielded the 16 T cell receptor beta chains listed below, sequenced in a study of Ad26.COV2.S vaccination and SARS-CoV-2 variants. Described treatment: some 19 received Ad26.COV2.S at low or high dose, single or two shots; roughly 5 received placebo; per-sample allocation not given. Day 63 after the first vaccine or placebo injection was the time point for sampling. The repertoire was sequenced with immunoSEQ multiplex PCR; TCRdb's copy has only in-frame clones and lacks some. The table lists about 350,000 clones, approximately 84% of them singletons. This specimen consisted of peripheral blood, obtained in a trial of Ad26.COV2.S vaccine versus placebo. These TCRs come from a person aged 18 to 65 who received the Ad26.COV2.S COVID-19 vaccine or a placebo.

The rearrangement links TRBV27 to TRBJ2-7; D may match TRBD1 or TRBD2 (5 bases each). CDR1 and CDR2 (germline): MNHEY, SMNVEV (reference sequence). The CDR3 sequence is 19 residues long. V dropped 0 bases and J dropped 7 bases, with 28 bases sitting between them. The CDR3 DNA sequence: TGTGCCAGCAGTTTATCGGGGGTTAGAAGAAACCCCCTCTCTCGTGAGCAGTACTTC. Its protein is CASSLSGVRRNPLSREQYF.

The chain links TRBV5-5 to TRBJ2-7; D remains unclear. Between the trimmed V and J ends, which lost 1 base and 5 bases, there was a span of 10 bases. CDR1 and CDR2 (germline): SGHKS, YYEKEE (reference sequence). The CDR3 is 13 amino acids. CDR3 residues: CASSLWPANEQYF. CDR3 nucleotides: TGTGCCAGCAGCTTGTGGCCGGCTAACGAGCAGTACTTC.

The V call is TRBV14, the J call TRBJ1-4; TRBD1 might be the D (6 bases). Trimming took 5 bases from V and 7 from J, leaving 20 bases between them. The CDR3 runs 16 residues. In germline, CDR1 is SGHDN, CDR2 FVKESK. CDR3 sequence (DNA): TGTGCCAGCAGCTCTATTAGCGGGGGCGCGAGTGAAAAACTGTTTTTT. Its protein product is CASSSISGGASEKLFF.

The chain employs TRBV25-1 and TRBJ2-1; D is ambiguous. The CDR3 is 14 amino acids. Trimming pared 4 bases from V and 2 bases from J, leaving 9 bases between. Germline V gene sequence: CDR1 MGHDK, CDR2 SYGVNS. The CDR3 DNA follows: TGTGCCAGCAGTGTTGGAGAGACCTACAATGAGCAGTTCTTC. Translation gives CASSVGETYNEQFF.

This rearrangement joins TRBV27 to TRBJ2-1; 9 nucleotides line up with TRBD2. Trimming at V came to 0 bases and at J to 7 bases, leaving 16 bases not matched to a gene. Per germline, CDR1 MNHEY and CDR2 SMNVEV (reference sequence). This CDR3 has 19 amino acids. The CDR3 nucleotides read TGTGCCAGCAGTTTATCGGGCGGGAGGGCCTTCAGATATAATAATGAGCAGTTCTTC. Translation gives CASSLSGGRAFRYNNEQFF.

Notes on this clone: Different DNA sequences within this sample yield the same CDR3. V and J are TRBV5-1 and TRBJ2-1; 11 bases match TRBD1. The CDR3 covers 13 residues. In germline, CDR1 is SGHRS, CDR2 YFSETQ. J lost 7 bases, V lost 4 bases, and 1 base had no gene match. CDR3: CASSRDRGNEQFF. CDR3 DNA: TGCGCCAGCAGCAGGGACAGGGGGAATGAGCAGTTCTTC.

The rearrangement uses TRBV3-1 (or the pseudogene TRBV3-2) and TRBJ2-1, with 9 bases that match TRBD2. The V segment lost 1 base and the J segment 0 bases; nucleotides outside the gene matches: 1. This CDR3 spans 16 amino acids. The germline CDR1 and CDR2 sequences are LGHDT and YNNKEL (reference sequence). CDR3 protein: CASSQGLAASYNEQFF. DNA for the CDR3: TGTGCCAGCAGCCAAGGACTAGCGGCCTCCTACAATGAGCAGTTCTTC.

CDR3 residues: CASSGVGYEQYF. In DNA, the CDR3 is TGTGCCAGCTCCGGCGTGGGCTACGAGCAGTACTTC. The V call is TRBV18, the J call TRBJ2-7; D is uncertain. Deletions cut 6 bases from V and 3 bases from J, with 9 bases between. The CDR3 extends over 12 amino acids. CDR1 and CDR2 (germline): KGHSH, LQKENI.

This chain joins TRBV19 and TRBJ2-1; 10 bases fit TRBD2. The CDR3 loop spans 15 amino acids. Germline V lookup: CDR1 LNHDA, CDR2 SQIVND (reference sequence). Trimming took 8 bases from V and 7 from J; bases not matched to a gene: 11. This chain's CDR3 is CASSLPSGRANEQFF. The CDR3 coding sequence is TGTGCCAGTTCCCTCCCCAGCGGGAGGGCGAATGAGCAGTTCTTC.

The J gene is TRBJ1-3, the V gene TRBV5-1, with D perhaps TRBD1 (5 bases). The germline CDR1 and CDR2 sequences are SGHRS and YFSETQ. The CDR3 is made up of 15 amino acids. V lost 4 bases, J lost 0 bases, and 11 bases lay in between. The chain's CDR3 is CASSLGGFSGNTIYF. In nucleotides, the CDR3 is TGCGCCAGCAGCCTGGGGGGTTTCTCTGGAAACACCATATATTTT.

In this sample, this clone turned up a few times. This chain connects TRBV11-2 to TRBJ1-3; no reliable D call. This CDR3 has 15 amino acids. Germline CDR1 and CDR2: SGHAT and FQNNGV. With 5 bases removed from V and 4 bases from J, the gap between germline ends came to 15 bases. CDR3 residues: CASSRPGTRGNTIYF. The CDR3 bases are TGTGCCAGCAGCAGGCCGGGTACCCGCGGAAACACCATATATTTT.

The V call is TRBV6-5, the J call TRBJ1-1, with TRBD1 matching over 9 bases. The CDR3 spans 14 residues. V lost 6 bases and J lost 4; bases outside the gene matches: 6. CDR1 is MNHEY and CDR2 is SVGAGI in the germline V gene. The CDR3 region is CASSKGQGATEAFF. In DNA form, the CDR3 reads TGTGCCAGCAGCAAGGGACAGGGAGCCACTGAAGCTTTCTTT.

J is TRBJ2-7 and V is TRBV6-2 or TRBV6-3, with D tentatively TRBD2 (5 bases). This CDR3 spans 14 amino acids. Trimming pared 1 base from V and 9 bases from J, leaving 16 bases between. Germline loops: CDR1 MNHEY, CDR2 SVGEGT. CDR3 bases: TGTGCCAGCAGTTACTGGGAGTCTCCTTTGGGGCAGTACTTC. Amino acid sequence: CASSYWESPLGQYF.

The chain has TRBV11-2 and TRBJ2-3, with TRBD2 matching 11 bases. Trimming cost V 4 bases and J 2 bases; bases outside gene matches: 5. The V gene's germline CDR1 is SGHAT and CDR2 FQNNGV. CDR3 length: 16 residues. CDR3 residues: CASSWTLAGATDTQYF. The CDR3 DNA sequence: TGTGCCAGCAGCTGGACACTAGCGGGAGCCACAGATACGCAGTATTTT.

The CDR3: CASRPFDTTQETQYF. Written as DNA, the CDR3 is TGTGCCAGCAGACCGTTTGATACAACGCAAGAGACCCAGTACTTC. The chain is built from TRBV5-8 and TRBJ2-5; D unclear. This CDR3 spans 15 amino acids. V lost 5 bases and J lost 2, with 16 bases in between. Germline V gene lookup returns CDR1 SGHTS and CDR2 YDEGEE.

The V and J genes are TRBV28 and TRBJ2-3; 13 positions agree with TRBD2. CDR3 length equals 16 residues. Germline V gene data show CDR1 as MDHEN and CDR2 as SYDVKM. Trimming took 5 bases from V and 7 from J; bases not matched to a gene: 9. The CDR3 sequence is CASSLRTSGRHHTQYF. In DNA form, the CDR3 reads TGTGCCAGCAGTCTCCGGACTAGCGGGAGACATCATACGCAGTATTTT.